A few counts support the clone carrying this T cell receptor (beta chain). Trimming took off 3 bases at V and 11 bases at J, with 16 bases between the two ends. This CDR3 contains 13 residues. Germline CDR1 MDHEN, CDR2 SYDVKM. This sample is part of a study of cytomegalovirus exposure and HLA in healthy donors. A multiplex PCR was run with 60 Vbeta primers and 13 Jbeta primers. TCRdb's table, derived via immunoSEQ multiplex PCR, lists solely in-frame clones and lacks some. The table has about 130,000 clones, around 78% seen once; the top ten hold about 1.8%. The chain couples TRBV28 to TRBJ1-1, with D unresolved. Material for sequencing was PBMCs. This receptor was taken from a woman in her 50s in good health and CMV-seronegative. The CDR3 DNA follows: TGTGCCAGCAGTTTTTTAGGGAAGGGAGATGCTTTCTTT. As protein: CASSFLGKGDAFF.